The 31 T cell receptor beta chains given below trace back to one sample, sequenced in a study of blood T cells in healthy people across ages. A J-beta primer mix and a sample-barcoded 5' primer were used in a second PCR of about 7 to 12 cycles. TCRdb reanalysed the 5' RACE reads using MiXCR and keeps one entry per CDR3 protein. Of approximately 1,100,000 distinct CDR3 sequences listed, more than 40% are singletons. Input material: blood. The receptors were gathered from an older woman in good health.

The genes are TRBV15 and TRBJ2-3; TRBD2 aligns across 9 bases. The CDR3 is 16 residues long. The germline V gene encodes CDR1 LNHNV and CDR2 YYDKDF (reference sequence). V gave up 4 bases and J gave up 3 bases; unmatched junction bases: 8. The CDR3 is CATSTVAGVGTDTQYF. DNA of the CDR3: TGTGCCACCAGCACTGTAGCGGGAGTCGGAACAGATACGCAGTATTTT. The full variable domain, with the rest looked up from reference TRBV15 and TRBJ2-3, is DAMVIQNPRYQVTQFGKPVTLSCSQTLNHNVMYWYQQKSSQAPKLLFHYYDKDFNNEADTPDNFQSRRPNTSFCFLDIRSPGLGDTAMYLCATSTVAGVGTDTQYFGPGTRLTVL.

With regard to this clonotype: Compared with germline, one end of the junction differs, possibly owing to a read error. DNA of the CDR3: TGTGCCAGCAGAGAGGGGTTAGCGGTCGTAAGCAATCAGCCCCGGCATTTT. Protein sequence: CASREGLAVVSNQPRHF. The chain uses TRBV12-3 or TRBV12-4 and TRBJ1-5, with a weak D call TRBD1 (5 bases). CDR3 length equals 17 residues.

The V gene is TRBV9, the J gene TRBJ2-1; 11 bases map to TRBD2. This CDR3 region has 17 residues. V was clipped by 2 bases and J by 2 bases; unmatched bases: 6. Germline values: CDR1 SGDLS, CDR2 YYNGEE. In nucleotides, the CDR3 is TGTGCCAGCAGCGTCCGTTCGACTAGCGGGACCTACAATGAGCAGTTCTTC. Its translation: CASSVRSTSGTYNEQFF.

The chain combines TRBV15 with TRBJ2-1; the D gene is possibly TRBD2 (6 bases). With 4 bases removed from V and 4 bases from J, the gap between germline ends came to 14 bases. The CDR3 has 15 amino acids. Per the germline V gene, CDR1 is LNHNV and CDR2 is YYDKDF (reference sequence). Written as DNA, the CDR3 is TGTGCCACCAGCAAGGTGGCAGCGGGTTACAATGAGCAGTTCTTC. This encodes CATSKVAAGYNEQFF.

This chain joins TRBV12-3 or TRBV12-4 and TRBJ1-4; 7 bases line up with TRBD1. Losses at the gene ends were 7 bases for V and 6 bases for J; bases not matched to a gene: 8. This CDR3 is 14 amino acids long. The CDR3 nucleotides are TGTGCCAGCAACCTGGGACAGCCGGATGAAAAACTGTTTTTT. It specifies CASNLGQPDEKLFF.

About this clonotype: Possible read error: a much larger clone is one base away. The chain employs TRBV7-9 and TRBJ1-1, with unresolved D. The CDR3 length is 12 residues. Germline assignment: CDR1 SEHNR and CDR2 FQNEAQ (reference sequence). The V gene lost 2 bases and the J gene lost 4 bases, with 5 bases spanning the gap. The CDR3 loop reads CASSLTATEAFF. CDR3 bases: TGTGCCAGCAGCTTAACGGCCACTGAAGCTTTCTTT.

The V call is TRBV28, the J call TRBJ2-5; possible D gene TRBD1, 5 bases. V lost 6 bases to trimming and J lost 1 base, with 9 bases between them. The length of the CDR3 is 13 residues. Germline V gene data show CDR1 as MDHEN and CDR2 as SYDVKM. This CDR3 reads CASRATGQETQYF. The CDR3 DNA follows: TGTGCCAGCAGGGCCACAGGCCAAGAGACCCAGTACTTC.

The chain is built from TRBV13 and TRBJ2-1; D is ambiguous. In germline, CDR1 is PRHDT, CDR2 FYEKMQ (reference sequence). The CDR3 covers 15 residues. Trimming removed 3 bases at V and 7 bases at J, with 16 bases between. This CDR3 is CASSFRKQATNEQFF. For the CDR3, the DNA is TGTGCCAGCAGCTTTCGGAAGCAGGCTACTAATGAGCAGTTCTTC.

This clonotype was counted only a few times. The chain uses TRBV29-1 and TRBJ2-3, with 8 bases lining up with TRBD1. The CDR3 is 13 residues long. Losses at the gene ends were 8 bases for V and 3 bases for J; bases not matched to a gene: 7. Germline V gene sequence: CDR1 SQVTM, CDR2 ANQGSEA. The DNA of the CDR3 is TGCAGCTATCTACAGGGGGAAACAGATACGCAGTATTTT. Protein: CSYLQGETDTQYF.

The chain employs TRBV24-1 and TRBJ2-3; no clear D. Germline assignment: CDR1 KGHDR and CDR2 SFDVKD. The length of the CDR3 is 17 residues. Deletions cut 0 bases from V and 1 base from J, with 13 bases between. The CDR3 is CATSDLKGVRRTDTQYF. The CDR3 DNA follows: TGTGCCACCAGTGATTTGAAGGGTGTTCGGCGCACAGATACGCAGTATTTT.

The genes are TRBV14 and TRBJ2-6, with D perhaps TRBD2 (5 bases). CDR1 is SGHDN, CDR2 FVKESK, per germline. The CDR3 has 16 residues. With 7 bases removed from V and 1 base from J, the gap between germline ends came to 14 bases. The CDR3 is CASIRLEGSGANVLTF. CDR3 coding DNA: TGTGCCAGCATCCGGCTTGAGGGTTCTGGGGCCAACGTCCTGACTTTC. Variable domain in full (rest from reference TRBV14 and TRBJ2-6): EAGVTQFPSHSVIEKGQTVTLRCDPISGHDNLYWYRRVMGKEIKFLLHFVKESKQDESGMPNNRFLAERTGGTYSTLKVQPAELEDSGVYFCASIRLEGSGANVLTFGAGSRLTVL.

This clonotype was counted many times. The rearrangement uses TRBV7-2 and TRBJ2-3, with D perhaps TRBD2 (5 bases). This CDR3 is 15 amino acids long. The germline V and J ends were trimmed by 0 bases and 4 bases, with 11 bases remaining between them. CDR1 is SGHTA, CDR2 FQGNSA, per germline. This CDR3 reads CASSLASGSADTQYF. CDR3 nucleotide sequence: TGTGCCAGCAGCTTAGCGTCGGGGAGTGCAGATACGCAGTATTTT.

Concerning this clonotype itself: This could be a read error, since a much larger clone is one nucleotide away. The chain uses TRBV6-1 and TRBJ1-1; TRBD1 is a possible D gene (5 bases). This CDR3 comprises 13 residues. The germline gives CDR1 MNHNS, CDR2 SASEGT. The CDR3 region is CGSSWGVNTEAFF. In DNA, the CDR3 is TGTGGCAGCAGTTGGGGCGTGAACACTGAAGCTTTCTTT.

The rearrangement uses TRBV9 and TRBJ2-7; 9 positions match TRBD2. The ends lost 0 bases at V and 2 bases at J; junction bases unmatched: 3. The CDR3 sequence is 15 residues long. Germline-derived CDR1 and CDR2 are SGDLS and YYNGEE. The CDR3 coding sequence is TGTGCCAGCAGCGTAGGTGGGACTAGCCCCTACGAGCAGTACTTC. Translating it yields CASSVGGTSPYEQYF.

This clonotype was observed a single time. The chain recombines TRBV7-9 with TRBJ2-7; D is perhaps TRBD2 (5 bases). CDR1 and CDR2 from the germline V gene are SEHNR and FQNEAQ (reference sequence). There are 12 residues in the CDR3. With 1 base removed from V and 11 bases from J, the gap between germline ends came to 12 bases. CDR3 nucleotides: TGTGCCAGCAGCTTAGAGGCCGAGAGGGAGTACTTC. Protein: CASSLEAEREYF.

At least ten counts were recorded for this clonotype. V is TRBV10-2 and J is TRBJ2-7, with unresolved D. Per germline, CDR1 WSHSY and CDR2 SAAADI. This CDR3 region has 11 residues. Trimming took 7 bases from V and 6 from J, leaving 10 bases between them. This CDR3 is CASTLGSEQYF. The DNA for the CDR3 is TGCGCCAGCACTCTGGGAAGCGAGCAGTACTTC.

The chain uses TRBV5-1 and TRBJ2-7; TRBD1 matches 8 bases. Germline CDR1 is SGHRS and CDR2 is YFSETQ. The CDR3 totals 15 residues. V lost 4 bases to trimming and J lost 0 bases; unmatched junction nucleotides: 6. In DNA, the CDR3 is TGCGCCAGCAGCCGTCCGGACAGGGACTCCTACGAGCAGTACTTC. It translates to CASSRPDRDSYEQYF. The full variable domain, in which reference TRBV5-1 and TRBJ2-7 provide the parts outside the CDR3, is KAGVTQTPRYLIKTRGQQVTLSCSPISGHRSVSWYQQTPGQGLQFLFEYFSETQRNKGNFPGRFSGRQFSNSRSEMNVSTLELGDSALYLCASSRPDRDSYEQYFGPGTRLTVT.

The rearrangement uses TRBV29-1 and TRBJ2-1, with 9 bases aligning to TRBD1. The tail of the sequence fits TRBJ2-7 better, so the J call may be wrong. Per the germline V gene, CDR1 is SQVTM and CDR2 is ANQGSEA. The CDR3 has 15 residues. This chain's CDR3 is CSVVGSRGQGNEQYF. The DNA for the CDR3 is TGCAGCGTTGTCGGGTCTCGGGGACAGGGCAATGAGCAGTACTTC.

The rearrangement links TRBV29-1 to TRBJ1-2; 10 nucleotides match TRBD1. V lost 4 bases and J lost 6; bases outside the gene matches: 8. The CDR3 has 14 residues. Germline lookup yields CDR1 SQVTM and CDR2 ANQGSEA. The CDR3 is CSVGLGTGENGYTF. CDR3 sequence (DNA): TGCAGCGTTGGTCTCGGGACAGGGGAGAATGGCTACACCTTC.

V gene TRBV6-1 combines with J gene TRBJ1-4, with a tentative D call TRBD1 (6 bases). Trimming cost V 3 bases and J 7 bases, with 15 bases left between them. The CDR3 loop spans 15 amino acids. Germline loops: CDR1 MNHNS, CDR2 SASEGT. The CDR3 DNA follows: TGTGCCAGCAGTGATCGGGGGCTCGGCCGTGAAAAACTGTTTTTT. This gives the protein CASSDRGLGREKLFF.

The chain has TRBV27 and TRBJ2-1; 7 bases match TRBD1. Germline V gene lookup returns CDR1 MNHEY and CDR2 SMNVEV (reference sequence). The length of the CDR3 is 15 residues. The J segment lost 3 bases and the V segment lost 5 bases, leaving 7 bases of the junction unmatched. The CDR3: CASSRTGEVYNEQFF. The CDR3, as DNA: TGTGCCAGCAGTCGCACAGGGGAAGTCTACAATGAGCAGTTCTTC.

The rearrangement joins TRBV24-1 to TRBJ2-4; D gene unclear. Germline V gene data show CDR1 as KGHDR and CDR2 as SFDVKD. V shed 5 bases and J shed 1 base, with 11 bases lying between them. This CDR3 spans 15 amino acids. CDR3 protein: CATSGTSSAKNIQYF. The CDR3, as DNA: TGTGCCACCAGTGGTACGAGTTCGGCCAAAAACATTCAGTACTTC.

The V and J genes are TRBV6-5 and TRBJ2-3, with 7 bases aligning to TRBD2. Germline V gene lookup returns CDR1 MNHEY and CDR2 SVGAGI. The CDR3 covers 19 residues. Germline trimming cut 3 bases from V and 3 bases from J; bases unmatched to any gene: 18. CDR3 nucleotides: TGTGCCAGCAGTTATGAGGTTGGAGTCGGGGGGAAATTGACAGATACGCAGTATTTT. This gives the protein CASSYEVGVGGKLTDTQYF.

The sample holds a few counts of this clonotype. CDR3 DNA sequence: TGCAGTGCTAGAGCCGCGGCCTCCTACAATGAGCAGTTCTTC. This codes for CSARAAASYNEQFF. This chain joins TRBV20-1 and TRBJ2-1; D is unclear. The CDR3 sequence is 14 residues long. V lost 1 base, J lost 0 bases, and 7 bases lay in between. CDR1 is DFQATT and CDR2 is SNEGSKA in the germline V gene (reference sequence).

This clonotype showed up just a few times. The rearrangement links TRBV11-2 to TRBJ2-7; D is possibly TRBD1 (5 bases). This CDR3 spans 13 amino acids. V was clipped by 2 bases and J by 6 bases, with 11 bases between them. Germline CDR1 is SGHAT and CDR2 is FQNNGV. The CDR3 reads CASSLQQAGEQYF. Written as DNA, the CDR3 is TGTGCCAGCAGCTTACAACAGGCCGGCGAGCAGTACTTC.

This clonotype was observed once. The chain uses TRBV6-2 or TRBV6-3 and TRBJ2-1, with 7 nucleotides matching TRBD2. CDR1 is MNHEY, CDR2 SVGEGT, per germline. The CDR3 spans 16 residues. V trimming: 2 bases; J trimming: 10 bases; junction bases outside the gene matches: 14. DNA of the CDR3: TGTGCCAGCAGTTACACCAGCGGGGAGGTCACCAACGAGCAGTTCTTC. Protein sequence: CASSYTSGEVTNEQFF.

This clonotype was picked up a small number of times. The V and J genes are TRBV10-3 and TRBJ2-1; 14 nucleotides agree with TRBD2. From germline, CDR1 is ENHRY and CDR2 SYGVKD. CDR3 length: 15 amino acids. J was trimmed by 7 bases and V by 7 bases; bases with no gene match: 6. CDR3 protein: CAITAGLAGGNEQFF. The CDR3 region has the DNA TGTGCCATCACCGCCGGACTAGCGGGAGGTAATGAGCAGTTCTTC.

This clonotype was seen a few times. CDR3 DNA sequence: TGCAGTGCTGGACCGGGACAGGGCCTATATGGCTACACCTTC. The encoded protein is CSAGPGQGLYGYTF. The rearrangement links TRBV20-1 to TRBJ1-2, with TRBD1 matching 9 bases. CDR1 and CDR2 from the germline V gene are DFQATT and SNEGSKA (reference sequence). The J segment lost 5 bases and the V segment lost 5 bases, leaving 9 bases of the junction unmatched. The CDR3 contains 14 residues.

The table lists this clonotype with a few counts. This sequence joins TRBV20-1 and TRBJ1-2; TRBD1 might be the D (5 bases). Per the germline V gene, CDR1 is DFQATT and CDR2 is SNEGSKA (reference sequence). This CDR3 is built from 12 residues. V shed 3 bases and J shed 6 bases, with 11 bases lying between them. CDR3 protein: CSASLGADGYTF. The CDR3 DNA is TGCAGTGCTAGTCTAGGGGCAGATGGCTACACCTTC.

This clonotype was picked up a small number of times. The chain employs TRBV20-1 and TRBJ1-1, with TRBD1 matching 9 bases. The CDR3 runs to 12 residues. The junction had 1 base not matched to a gene; V was cut back by 3 bases and J by 5 bases. Looked up from germline, CDR1 is DFQATT and CDR2 is SNEGSKA (reference sequence). CDR3 sequence: CSARGQGTEAFF. CDR3 in DNA: TGCAGTGCTAGGGGACAGGGAACTGAAGCTTTCTTT.

The gene calls are TRBV4-1 and TRBJ2-1; TRBD2 agrees at 8 bases. Per the germline V gene, CDR1 is MGHRA and CDR2 is YSYEKL. J was trimmed by 9 bases and V by 6 bases; bases with no gene match: 22. This CDR3 contains 18 residues. The CDR3 nucleotides are TGCGCCAGCAGTCTCTCGGGAGGGGCATCCGCATTAGCGGGTGAGCAGTTCTTC. This encodes CASSLSGGASALAGEQFF.